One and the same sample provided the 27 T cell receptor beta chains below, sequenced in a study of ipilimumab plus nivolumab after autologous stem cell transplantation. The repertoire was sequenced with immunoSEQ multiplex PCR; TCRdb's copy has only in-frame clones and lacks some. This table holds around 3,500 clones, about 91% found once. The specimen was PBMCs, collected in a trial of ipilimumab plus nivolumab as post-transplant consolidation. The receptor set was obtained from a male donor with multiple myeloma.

The CDR3 region is CASSLSNGDPAGELFF. In DNA, the CDR3 is TGTGCCAGCAGTTTATCGAATGGGGATCCGGCCGGGGAGCTGTTTTTT. This chain connects TRBV27 to TRBJ2-2; D remains ambiguous. V dropped 0 bases and J dropped 6 bases, with 14 bases sitting between them. From germline, CDR1 is MNHEY and CDR2 SMNVEV (reference sequence). The CDR3 sequence is 16 residues long.

This CDR3 is CASSLTSGILSYEQYF. In DNA, the CDR3 is TGTGCCAGCAGCTTGACTTCAGGGATCCTCTCCTACGAGCAGTACTTC. The gene calls are TRBV5-6 and TRBJ2-7; TRBD1 might be the D (5 bases). This CDR3 is built from 16 residues. Trimming stripped 1 base from V and 0 bases from J, with 14 bases between. Germline CDR1 SGHDT, CDR2 YYEEEE.

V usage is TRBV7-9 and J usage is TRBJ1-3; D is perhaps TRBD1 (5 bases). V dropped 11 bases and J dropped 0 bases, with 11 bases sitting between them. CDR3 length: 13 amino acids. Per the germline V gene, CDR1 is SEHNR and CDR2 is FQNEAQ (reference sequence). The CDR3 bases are TGTGCCGGGGGACTGTACTCTGGAAACACCATATATTTT. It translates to CAGGLYSGNTIYF.

CDR3 residues: CASSPGQGLKETQYF. CDR3 sequence (DNA): TGTGCCAGCAGCCCGGGACAGGGTCTCAAAGAGACCCAGTACTTC. The rearrangement uses TRBV7-2 and TRBJ2-5; TRBD1 matches at 9 bases. Trimming cost V 5 bases and J 3 bases; bases outside gene matches: 7. The CDR3 loop spans 15 amino acids. Germline CDR1 SGHTA, CDR2 FQGNSA.

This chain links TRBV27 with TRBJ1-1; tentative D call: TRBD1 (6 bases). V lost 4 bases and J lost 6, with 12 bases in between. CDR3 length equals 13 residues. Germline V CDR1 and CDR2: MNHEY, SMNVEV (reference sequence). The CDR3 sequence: CASSSQGSAEAFF. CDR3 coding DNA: TGTGCCAGCAGTTCGCAGGGGAGCGCTGAAGCTTTCTTT.

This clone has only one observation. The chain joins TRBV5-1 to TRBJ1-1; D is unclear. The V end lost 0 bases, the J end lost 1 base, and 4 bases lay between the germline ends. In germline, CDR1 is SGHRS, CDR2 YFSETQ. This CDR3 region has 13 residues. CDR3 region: CASSLAPNTEAFF. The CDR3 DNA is TGCGCCAGCAGCTTGGCCCCGAACACTGAAGCTTTCTTT.

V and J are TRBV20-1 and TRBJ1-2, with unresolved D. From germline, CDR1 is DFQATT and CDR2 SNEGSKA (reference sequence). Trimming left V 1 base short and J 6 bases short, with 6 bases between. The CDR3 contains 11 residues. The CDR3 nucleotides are TGCAGTGCTAGAGGAGGGAATGGCTACACCTTC. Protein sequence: CSARGGNGYTF.

CDR3 in DNA: TGTGCCAGCAGGGGCCGATCCTACGAGCAGTACTTC. It encodes CASRGRSYEQYF. The chain couples TRBV11-2 to TRBJ2-7; D unresolved. The germline gives CDR1 SGHAT, CDR2 FQNNGV. This CDR3 contains 12 residues. V dropped 6 bases and J dropped 1 base, with 7 bases sitting between them.

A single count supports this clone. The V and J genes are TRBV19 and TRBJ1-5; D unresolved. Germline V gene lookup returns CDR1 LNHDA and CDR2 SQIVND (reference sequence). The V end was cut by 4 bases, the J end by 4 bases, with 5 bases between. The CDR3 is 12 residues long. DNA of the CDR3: TGTGCCAGTAGTACCCTGAATCAGCCCCAGCATTTT. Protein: CASSTLNQPQHF.

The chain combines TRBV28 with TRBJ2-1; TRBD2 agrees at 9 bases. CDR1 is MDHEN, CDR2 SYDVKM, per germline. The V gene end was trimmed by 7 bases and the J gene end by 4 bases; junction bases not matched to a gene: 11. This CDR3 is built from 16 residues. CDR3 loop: CASNLAGLNRYNEQFF. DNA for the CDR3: TGTGCCAGCAACCTAGCGGGACTGAATCGTTACAATGAGCAGTTCTTC.

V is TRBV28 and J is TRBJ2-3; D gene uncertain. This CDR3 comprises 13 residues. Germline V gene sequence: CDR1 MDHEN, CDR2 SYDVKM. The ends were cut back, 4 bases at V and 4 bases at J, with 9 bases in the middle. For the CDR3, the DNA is TGTGCCAGCAGTTCCCAGTTCCCAGATACGCAGTATTTT. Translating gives CASSSQFPDTQYF.

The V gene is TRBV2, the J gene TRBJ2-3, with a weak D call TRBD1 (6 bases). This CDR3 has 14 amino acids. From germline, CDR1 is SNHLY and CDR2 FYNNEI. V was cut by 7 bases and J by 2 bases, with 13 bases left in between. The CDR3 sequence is CASMPTGITDTQYF. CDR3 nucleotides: TGTGCCAGCATGCCCACAGGGATCACAGATACGCAGTATTTT.

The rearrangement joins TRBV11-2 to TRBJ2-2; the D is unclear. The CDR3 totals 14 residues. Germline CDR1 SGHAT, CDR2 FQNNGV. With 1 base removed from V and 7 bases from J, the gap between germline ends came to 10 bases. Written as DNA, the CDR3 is TGTGCCAGCAGCTTAGTGGGTATTGGCGGGGAGCTGTTTTTT. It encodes CASSLVGIGGELFF.

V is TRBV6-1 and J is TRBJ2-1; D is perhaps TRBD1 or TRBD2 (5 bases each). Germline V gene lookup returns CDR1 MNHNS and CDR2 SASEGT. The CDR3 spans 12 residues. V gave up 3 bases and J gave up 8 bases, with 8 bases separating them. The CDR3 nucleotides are TGTGCCAGCAGTGAGGGGGTGGATGAGCAGTTCTTC. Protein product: CASSEGVDEQFF.

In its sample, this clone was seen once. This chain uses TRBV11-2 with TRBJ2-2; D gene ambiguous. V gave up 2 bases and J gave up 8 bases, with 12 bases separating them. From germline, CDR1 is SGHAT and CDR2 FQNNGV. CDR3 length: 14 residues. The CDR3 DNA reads TGTGCCAGCAGCTTAAGCCCTAGGATTGGGGAGCTGTTTTTT. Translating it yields CASSLSPRIGELFF.

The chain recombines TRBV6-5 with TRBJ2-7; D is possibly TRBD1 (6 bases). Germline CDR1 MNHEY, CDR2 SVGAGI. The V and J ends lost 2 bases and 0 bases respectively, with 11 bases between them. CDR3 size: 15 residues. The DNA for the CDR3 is TGTGCCAGCAGTTACGATACAGGGAACTCCTACGAGCAGTACTTC. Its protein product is CASSYDTGNSYEQYF.

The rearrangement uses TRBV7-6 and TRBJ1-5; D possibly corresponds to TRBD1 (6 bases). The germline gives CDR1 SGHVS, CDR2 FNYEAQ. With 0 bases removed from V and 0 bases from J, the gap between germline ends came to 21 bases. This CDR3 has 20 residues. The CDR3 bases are TGTGCCAGCAGCTTAGCCCCGACAGGTAGGGGGTTTGATAGCAATCAGCCCCAGCATTTT. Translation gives CASSLAPTGRGFDSNQPQHF.

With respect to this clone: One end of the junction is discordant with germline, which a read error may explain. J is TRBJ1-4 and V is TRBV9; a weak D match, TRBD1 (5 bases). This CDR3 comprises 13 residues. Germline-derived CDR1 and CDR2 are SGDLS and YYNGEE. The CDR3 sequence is CGSSVKIGGELFF. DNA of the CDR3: TGTGGCAGCAGCGTAAAGATTGGAGGGGAACTGTTTTTT.

CDR3 in amino acids: CASSPLGHTDTQYF. The CDR3 DNA reads as TGTGCCAGCAGTCCCCTCGGGCACACAGATACGCAGTATTTT. The rearrangement links TRBV27 to TRBJ2-3, with no clear D. Germline values: CDR1 MNHEY, CDR2 SMNVEV (reference sequence). Trimming took 5 bases from V and 2 from J, leaving 11 bases between them. This CDR3 comprises 14 residues.

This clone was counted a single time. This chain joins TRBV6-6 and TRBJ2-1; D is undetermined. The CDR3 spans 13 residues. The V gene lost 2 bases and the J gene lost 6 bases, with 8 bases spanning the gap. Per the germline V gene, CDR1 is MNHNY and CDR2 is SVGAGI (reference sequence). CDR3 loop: CASSYRIGNEQFF. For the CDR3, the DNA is TGTGCCAGCAGTTACCGGATAGGCAATGAGCAGTTCTTC.

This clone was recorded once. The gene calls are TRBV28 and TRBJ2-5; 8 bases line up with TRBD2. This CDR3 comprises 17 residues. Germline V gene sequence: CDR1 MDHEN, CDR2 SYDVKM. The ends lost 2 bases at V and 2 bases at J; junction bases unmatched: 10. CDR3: CASSLRRTGGFQETQYF. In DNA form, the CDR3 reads TGTGCCAGCAGTTTAAGACGTACGGGGGGGTTTCAAGAGACCCAGTACTTC.

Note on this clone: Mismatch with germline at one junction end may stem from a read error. The CDR3 sequence is CASSIGTSIDTQYF. As DNA, the CDR3 is TGTGCCAGTAGTATCGGGACTAGCATAGATACGCAGTATTTT. J is TRBJ2-3 and V is TRBV19, with TRBD2 identical over 9 bases. This CDR3 contains 14 residues. CDR1 LNHDA and CDR2 SQIVND come from the germline V gene (reference sequence).

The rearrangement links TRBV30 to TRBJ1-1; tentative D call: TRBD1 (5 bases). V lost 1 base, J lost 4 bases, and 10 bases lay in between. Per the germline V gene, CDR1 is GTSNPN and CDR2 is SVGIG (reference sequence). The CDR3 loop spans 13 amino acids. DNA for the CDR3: TGTGCCTGGAGTGCCACCAGGGCCACTGAAGCTTTCTTT. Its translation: CAWSATRATEAFF.

CDR3 in amino acids: CASSEESNNSPLHF. DNA for the CDR3: TGTGCCAGCAGTGAGGAGTCTAATAATTCACCCCTCCACTTT. The chain has TRBV6-1 and TRBJ1-6; D unclear. Germline V lookup: CDR1 MNHNS, CDR2 SASEGT. The CDR3 covers 14 residues. Trimming took 3 bases from V and 5 from J, leaving 8 bases between them.

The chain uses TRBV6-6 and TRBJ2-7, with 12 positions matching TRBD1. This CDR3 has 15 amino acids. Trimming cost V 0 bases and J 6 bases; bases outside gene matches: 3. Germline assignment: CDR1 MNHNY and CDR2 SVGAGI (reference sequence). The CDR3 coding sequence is TGTGCCAGCAGTTACTCGGGACAGGGGGCTTTCGAGCAGTACTTC. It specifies CASSYSGQGAFEQYF.

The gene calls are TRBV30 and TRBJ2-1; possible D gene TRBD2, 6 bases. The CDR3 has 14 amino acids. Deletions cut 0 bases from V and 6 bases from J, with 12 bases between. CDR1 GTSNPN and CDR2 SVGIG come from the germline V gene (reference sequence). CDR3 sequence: CAWSVTSPINEQFF. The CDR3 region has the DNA TGTGCCTGGAGTGTAACTAGCCCTATCAATGAGCAGTTCTTC.

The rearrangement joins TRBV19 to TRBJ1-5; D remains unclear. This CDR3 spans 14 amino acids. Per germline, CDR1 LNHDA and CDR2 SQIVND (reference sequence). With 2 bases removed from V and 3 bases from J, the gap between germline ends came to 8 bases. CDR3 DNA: TGTGCCAGTAGTATAAAGCGGGTCAATCAGCCCCAGCATTTT. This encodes CASSIKRVNQPQHF.